This T cell receptor beta chain was sequenced for a study of radiation and T cells in renal cell carcinoma. Overall study context: Nephrectomy followed 15 Gy stereotactic body radiation by 4 weeks. General observations from the study: Top tumor clonotypes rose in blood 2 weeks post-radiation, then contracted.

Notes on this clone: Its cognate antigen is unknown. One end of the junction varies from germline; a read error may be responsible.

Germline V gene lookup returns CDR1 MNHEY and CDR2 SMNVEV (reference sequence). The CDR3 runs to 15 residues. This table comes from immunoSEQ multiplex PCR, and its TCRdb copy is limited to in-frame clones, with some not included. The sample consists of tens of thousands of clones, about 79% of them appearing once. The sample's time point: baseline pretreatment blood. The treatment: 15 Gy SBRT to primary tumor, nephrectomy 4 weeks later. Serial blood draws occurred at baseline and 2 and 4 weeks post-SBRT. Clear cell pathology was present in this patient's renal cell carcinoma. V gene TRBV27 combines with J gene TRBJ1-3; TRBD1 agrees at 10 bases. The receptor was derived from a man aged 55 to 69 with renal cell carcinoma. The input for sequencing was blood, taken from a patient whose treatment included radiotherapy and nephrectomy. The CDR3 sequence: CASSLSRDRGDTIYF. CDR3 nucleotides: TGTGCCAGCAGTCTATCCCGGGACAGGGGAGACACCATATATTTT.